These 8 T cell receptor beta chains were sequenced from one sample in a study of T-cell memory formation after mild COVID-19. TCRdb processed the 5' RACE reads anew with MiXCR; each CDR3 protein has one entry. This sample has 270,000 or so distinct CDR3 sequences, with 16% found just once. The sequenced material came from PBMCs or a T cell subset sorted from them (not recorded which). These receptors were obtained from a man aged 18-30 years who had mild COVID-19 (a few samples of this study predate the infection). Cell type and time point are not known.

This clonotype came up a few times. The chain combines TRBV4-1 with TRBJ1-1; D uncertain. Germline assignment: CDR1 MGHRA and CDR2 YSYEKL. Trimming took off 3 bases at V and 8 bases at J, with 10 bases between the two ends. The CDR3 is made up of 12 amino acids. The CDR3 region has the DNA TGCGCCAGCAGCCAGATCGGATTCGAAGCTTTCTTT. Protein product: CASSQIGFEAFF.

V and J are TRBV4-3 and TRBJ1-1; 7 bases agree with TRBD1. Per the germline V gene, CDR1 is LGHNA and CDR2 is YSLEER. The V and J ends lost 3 bases and 4 bases, in that order; junction bases with no gene match: 8. The CDR3 is 15 residues long. The CDR3 bases are TGCGCCAGCAGCCACTCAGGGGGGGTCGGCACTGAAGCTTTCTTT. Amino acid sequence: CASSHSGGVGTEAFF.

This clonotype turned up a few times. CDR3 region: CASSVVPERPDTQYF. Here the CDR3 DNA reads TGTGCCAGCAGCGTAGTGCCAGAACGCCCAGATACGCAGTATTTT. V and J are TRBV9 and TRBJ2-3; D ambiguous. CDR3 length equals 15 residues. Trimming took off 0 bases at V and 4 bases at J, with 12 bases between the two ends. In germline, CDR1 is SGDLS, CDR2 YYNGEE.

The rearrangement links TRBV7-9 to TRBJ2-1; TRBD2 agrees at 14 bases. The CDR3 totals 16 residues. Germline V gene lookup returns CDR1 SEHNR and CDR2 FQNEAQ (reference sequence). V was pared by 5 bases and J by 10 bases, with 10 bases of the junction left unmatched. The chain's CDR3 is CASSPTSGGVPGEQFF. In DNA form, the CDR3 reads TGTGCCAGCAGCCCGACTAGCGGGGGGGTCCCAGGCGAGCAGTTCTTC.

This clonotype showed up just a few times. V is TRBV7-2 and J is TRBJ2-3; unclear D gene. V was shortened by 5 bases and J by 5 bases, with 14 bases between the two germline ends. Germline V gene data show CDR1 as SGHTA and CDR2 as FQGNSA. CDR3 length: 14 residues. CDR3 loop: CASSPGSVGDTQYF. The CDR3 nucleotides read TGTGCCAGCAGCCCTGGGTCCGTGGGAGATACGCAGTATTTT. Variable domain in full (rest from reference TRBV7-2 and TRBJ2-3): GAGVSQSPSNKVTEKGKDVELRCDPISGHTALYWYRQSLGQGLEFLIYFQGNSAPDKSGLPSDRFSAERTGGSVSTLTIQRTQQEDSAVYLCASSPGSVGDTQYFGPGTRLTVL.

V gene TRBV5-1 combines with J gene TRBJ1-1; D is unclear. Germline V gives CDR1 SGHRS, CDR2 YFSETQ. The CDR3 loop spans 14 amino acids. V was clipped by 0 bases and J by 1 base, with 7 bases between them. As DNA, the CDR3 is TGCGCCAGCAGCTTGGGACCGTCGAACACTGAAGCTTTCTTT. Protein product: CASSLGPSNTEAFF.

The chain joins TRBV4-3 to TRBJ2-1; perhaps TRBD2 as D (6 bases). V dropped 0 bases and J dropped 6 bases, with 9 bases sitting between them. The CDR3 length is 14 residues. The germline gives CDR1 LGHNA, CDR2 YSLEER. DNA for the CDR3: TGCGCCAGCAGCCAAGATATAGCGGTCAATGAGCAGTTCTTC. Its translation: CASSQDIAVNEQFF.

The sample holds a few counts of this clonotype. This chain links TRBV12-3 or TRBV12-4 with TRBJ2-7; D assignment may be TRBD1 or TRBD2 (5 bases each). The CDR3 totals 13 residues. V was shortened by 4 bases and J by 6 bases, with 13 bases between the two germline ends. The CDR3 DNA reads TGTGCCAGCAGTTCTGGGACCCTCTTCGAGCAGTACTTC. It is translated as CASSSGTLFEQYF.